The rows below give T cell receptor beta chains drawn from one sample of a study of blood T cell repertoires in COVID-19. The assay was immunoSEQ multiplex PCR, and TCRdb's table has in-frame clones only and misses some. Of 88,000 or so clones in the sample, approximately 82% are singletons; the top ten hold 9% to 10%. Sequencing input: peripheral blood. All receptors come from a human donor in a cohort sampled during active COVID-19. Each CDR3 is given with its conserved first and last residue. Each record gives: V gene, J gene, clone size, D gene, CDR3 DNA, CDR3 protein. The D gene is left open where the match is weak. Expanded clones are given a class, and other clones once, few, many or no size at all.

V gene: TRBV10-3; J gene: TRBJ2-6; clone size: -; D gene: TRBD2; CDR3 DNA: TGTGCCTCTTTCCCGGGGGGGGCTGGGGCCAACGTCCTGACTTTC; CDR3 protein: CASFPGGAGANVLTF
V gene: TRBV7-2; J gene: TRBJ2-7; clone size: -; D gene: -; CDR3 DNA: TGTGCCAGCAGCTTACTAGTTTCCTACGAGCAGTACTTC; CDR3 protein: CASSLLVSYEQYF
V gene: TRBV30; J gene: TRBJ1-3; clone size: -; D gene: -; CDR3 DNA: TGTGCCTGGACCACCTCAGGGGTGGGAAACACCATATATTTT; CDR3 protein: CAWTTSGVGNTIYF
V gene: TRBV9; J gene: TRBJ2-1; clone size: -; D gene: TRBD2; CDR3 DNA: TGTGCCAGCAGCGTAAACCCAGATTCTAGCGGGGGCTACAATGAGCAGTTCTTC; CDR3 protein: CASSVNPDSSGGYNEQFF
V gene: TRBV10-3; J gene: TRBJ1-5; clone size: -; D gene: TRBD1; CDR3 DNA: TGTGCCATCAGTGAGGGGGGAACAGGGGGAGGCCAGCCCCAGCATTTT; CDR3 protein: CAISEGGTGGGQPQHF
V gene: TRBV2; J gene: TRBJ2-3; clone size: once; D gene: TRBD2; CDR3 DNA: TGTGCCAGCAGTCGGACTAGCGGGAGTGATACGCAGTATTTT; CDR3 protein: CASSRTSGSDTQYF
V gene: TRBV5-8; J gene: TRBJ2-7; clone size: -; D gene: TRBD2; CDR3 DNA: TGTGCCAGCATCCTCCTGGGGACTAGCGGTTCCTACGAGCAGTACTTC; CDR3 protein: CASILLGTSGSYEQYF
V gene: TRBV7-2; J gene: TRBJ1-6; clone size: -; D gene: -; CDR3 DNA: TGTGCCAGCACCCCCTCGTACTCCTATAATTCACCCCTCCACTTT; CDR3 protein: CASTPSYSYNSPLHF
V gene: TRBV5-1; J gene: TRBJ2-1; clone size: -; D gene: TRBD1; CDR3 DNA: TGCGCCAGCAGCGGAGACAGGGGGACTTACAATGAGCAGTTCTTC; CDR3 protein: CASSGDRGTYNEQFF
V gene: TRBV5-1; J gene: TRBJ1-2; clone size: once; D gene: -; CDR3 DNA: TGCGCCAGCAGCTTGGGTAGTGCGGGGCACTATGGCTACACCTTC; CDR3 protein: CASSLGSAGHYGYTF
V gene: TRBV19; J gene: TRBJ1-5; clone size: -; D gene: TRBD1; CDR3 DNA: TGTGCCATGAGGGCAGGGGGCGGAGAGCCCCAGCATTTT; CDR3 protein: CAMRAGGGEPQHF
V gene: TRBV6-6; J gene: TRBJ2-7; clone size: -; D gene: -; CDR3 DNA: TGTGCCAGCACCTTATCTGACAAGCTGAGATACGAGCAGTACTTC; CDR3 protein: CASTLSDKLRYEQYF
V gene: TRBV12-3/TRBV12-4; J gene: TRBJ2-7; clone size: -; D gene: TRBD2; CDR3 DNA: TGTGCCAGCAGTTGGGGCAGGGAGGGCGAGCAGTACTTC; CDR3 protein: CASSWGREGEQYF
V gene: TRBV19; J gene: TRBJ2-2; clone size: -; D gene: TRBD2; CDR3 DNA: TGTGCCAGTAAGGCTAGCGGGCGGTCCGGGGAGCTGTTTTTT; CDR3 protein: CASKASGRSGELFF
V gene: TRBV18; J gene: TRBJ2-7; clone size: -; D gene: -; CDR3 DNA: TGTGCCAGCTCCGGGGGAAAAGCCCCCTACGAGCAGTACTTC; CDR3 protein: CASSGGKAPYEQYF
V gene: TRBV5-5; J gene: TRBJ2-6; clone size: -; D gene: TRBD1; CDR3 DNA: TGTGCCAGTGGACAGGGACCCTCTGGGGCCAACGTCCTGACTTTC; CDR3 protein: CASGQGPSGANVLTF
V gene: TRBV28; J gene: TRBJ1-4; clone size: -; D gene: TRBD1; CDR3 DNA: TGTGCCAGCAGCTCCGGGACAGTCGAAAAACTGTTTTTT; CDR3 protein: CASSSGTVEKLFF
V gene: TRBV6-5; J gene: TRBJ1-3; clone size: -; D gene: TRBD1; CDR3 DNA: TGTGCCAGCAGACACAGGGGCGCCGACACCATATATTTT; CDR3 protein: CASRHRGADTIYF
V gene: TRBV3-1/TRBV3-2; J gene: TRBJ2-1; clone size: -; D gene: TRBD1; CDR3 DNA: TGTGCCAGCAGCCAAGGGGGTAAGGGGGCGGAGGAGCAGTTCTTC; CDR3 protein: CASSQGGKGAEEQFF
V gene: TRBV6-1; J gene: TRBJ2-2; clone size: -; D gene: TRBD2; CDR3 DNA: TGTGCCAGCAGTGAAAGACGGGGGAGGGCCGGGGAGCTGTTTTTT; CDR3 protein: CASSERRGRAGELFF
V gene: TRBV5-1; J gene: TRBJ1-1; clone size: once; D gene: -; CDR3 DNA: TGCGCCAGCAGCGCCGGTTTATTGAACACTGAAGCTTTCTTT; CDR3 protein: CASSAGLLNTEAFF
V gene: TRBV9; J gene: TRBJ2-4; clone size: -; D gene: -; CDR3 DNA: TGTGCCAGCAGCGTAGTGGGAGGGGGGATGGACATTCAGTACTTC; CDR3 protein: CASSVVGGGMDIQYF
V gene: TRBV9; J gene: TRBJ2-1; clone size: -; D gene: -; CDR3 DNA: TGTGCCAGCAGCGTAGCCCCCCCCGATGAGCAGTTCTTC; CDR3 protein: CASSVAPPDEQFF
V gene: TRBV6-1; J gene: TRBJ1-5; clone size: few; D gene: TRBD1; CDR3 DNA: TGTGCCAGCAGTGAAGTCGGGACAGGGGTTAATAGCAATCAGCCCCAGCATTTT; CDR3 protein: CASSEVGTGVNSNQPQHF
V gene: TRBV19; J gene: TRBJ2-1; clone size: -; D gene: TRBD2; CDR3 DNA: TGTGCCAGTAGTAAGTTGGGCGGGGGGTACAATGAGCAGTTCTTC; CDR3 protein: CASSKLGGGYNEQFF
V gene: TRBV11-2; J gene: TRBJ2-1; clone size: -; D gene: TRBD2; CDR3 DNA: TGTGCCAGCAGCCTAGGGACTAGCGGGGGACCTGAGCAGTTCTTC; CDR3 protein: CASSLGTSGGPEQFF
V gene: TRBV27; J gene: TRBJ1-5; clone size: -; D gene: -; CDR3 DNA: TGTGCCAGGTCGGGGCCCCAGCATTTT; CDR3 protein: CARSGPQHF
V gene: TRBV6-5; J gene: TRBJ2-1; clone size: -; D gene: TRBD2; CDR3 DNA: TGTGCCAGCAGATCCACTAGCGGGAGGGCAAATGAGCAGTTCTTC; CDR3 protein: CASRSTSGRANEQFF
V gene: TRBV4-2; J gene: TRBJ1-1; clone size: -; D gene: -; CDR3 DNA: TGTGCCAGCAGCCAAGCTCGGGGGGCCTACACTGAAGCTTTCTTT; CDR3 protein: CASSQARGAYTEAFF
V gene: TRBV7-9; J gene: TRBJ2-3; clone size: few; D gene: TRBD1; CDR3 DNA: TGTGCCAGCAGCTCCGGACAGGGGCCCACAGATACGCAGTATTTT; CDR3 protein: CASSSGQGPTDTQYF
V gene: TRBV7-9; J gene: TRBJ2-3; clone size: -; D gene: -; CDR3 DNA: TGTGCCAGCAGCTTAATACAGGGGACTGATACGCAGTATTTT; CDR3 protein: CASSLIQGTDTQYF
V gene: TRBV5-6; J gene: TRBJ1-2; clone size: -; D gene: -; CDR3 DNA: TGTGCCAGCAGCTTGAGAGTCGGCTACACCTTC; CDR3 protein: CASSLRVGYTF
V gene: TRBV5-5; J gene: TRBJ2-7; clone size: -; D gene: TRBD2; CDR3 DNA: TGTGCCAGCAGCTTGGTACTAGCGGGAGGGGAGCAGTACTTC; CDR3 protein: CASSLVLAGGEQYF
V gene: TRBV18; J gene: TRBJ1-5; clone size: -; D gene: TRBD1; CDR3 DNA: TGTGCCAGCTCCTCAACAGGGGGCCGCCGCGATCAGCCCCAGCATTTT; CDR3 protein: CASSSTGGRRDQPQHF
V gene: TRBV5-4; J gene: TRBJ1-1; clone size: -; D gene: TRBD1; CDR3 DNA: TGTGCCAGCAGTCCAGGGGGCGCGGGCCTGAACACTGAAGCTTTCTTT; CDR3 protein: CASSPGGAGLNTEAFF
V gene: TRBV20-1; J gene: TRBJ2-1; clone size: -; D gene: TRBD2; CDR3 DNA: TGCAGTGCTAGTAAGCGGGAGGGCCTCTACAATGAGCAGTTCTTC; CDR3 protein: CSASKREGLYNEQFF
V gene: TRBV6-5; J gene: TRBJ2-1; clone size: -; D gene: -; CDR3 DNA: TGTGCCACCAGTTCCCACACGACAGCCTACAATGAGCAGTTCTTC; CDR3 protein: CATSSHTTAYNEQFF
V gene: TRBV19; J gene: TRBJ2-1; clone size: -; D gene: TRBD2; CDR3 DNA: TGTGCCAGTAGTATGGCTAGCGGGAGTGAGCAGTTCTTC; CDR3 protein: CASSMASGSEQFF
V gene: TRBV25-1; J gene: TRBJ1-4; clone size: -; D gene: TRBD1; CDR3 DNA: TGTGCCAGCAGTTCCTCCCCGGGACAGGGATATGAAAAACTGTTTTTT; CDR3 protein: CASSSSPGQGYEKLFF
V gene: TRBV9; J gene: TRBJ2-1; clone size: few; D gene: -; CDR3 DNA: TGTGCCAGCAGCGTAGCCCTAGCGACCTCCTACAATGAGCAGTTCTTC; CDR3 protein: CASSVALATSYNEQFF
V gene: TRBV7-6; J gene: TRBJ2-7; clone size: -; D gene: TRBD1; CDR3 DNA: TGTGCCAGCAGCTTAGTTCAGGGGGCCTACGAGCAGTACTTC; CDR3 protein: CASSLVQGAYEQYF
V gene: TRBV10-3; J gene: TRBJ2-1; clone size: -; D gene: -; CDR3 DNA: TGTGCCATCAGCTACAGTGGAGGTGAGCAGTTCTTC; CDR3 protein: CAISYSGGEQFF
V gene: TRBV5-1; J gene: TRBJ2-3; clone size: -; D gene: -; CDR3 DNA: TGCGCCAGCAGCTTAGAGGGCCGGGAAGATACGCAGTATTTT; CDR3 protein: CASSLEGREDTQYF
V gene: TRBV28; J gene: TRBJ2-1; clone size: -; D gene: TRBD1; CDR3 DNA: TGTGCCAGCAGTACCTACAGGGGTTCCAATGAGCAGTTCTTC; CDR3 protein: CASSTYRGSNEQFF
V gene: TRBV11-3; J gene: TRBJ2-5; clone size: -; D gene: TRBD2; CDR3 DNA: TGTGCCAGCAGCTTAAGCCCCTGGGGGGGAGGGCAGACCCAGTACTTC; CDR3 protein: CASSLSPWGGGQTQYF
V gene: TRBV14; J gene: TRBJ2-7; clone size: -; D gene: -; CDR3 DNA: TGTGCCAGCAGCCAAAGCAGGGTCGAGCAGTACTTC; CDR3 protein: CASSQSRVEQYF
V gene: TRBV15; J gene: TRBJ2-1; clone size: -; D gene: -; CDR3 DNA: TGTGCCACCAGCAGAGGTCTACTTGAGCAGTTCTTC; CDR3 protein: CATSRGLLEQFF
V gene: TRBV10-3; J gene: TRBJ2-1; clone size: few; D gene: -; CDR3 DNA: TGTGCCATCAGAGACCGGGACGGGAGCCTCTACAATGAGCAGTTCTTC; CDR3 protein: CAIRDRDGSLYNEQFF
V gene: TRBV4-2; J gene: TRBJ2-3; clone size: -; D gene: TRBD2; CDR3 DNA: TGTGCCAGCAGCCAAGATGGAGTACGGAGCGGGGGGGCGTCCACAGATACGCAGTATTTT; CDR3 protein: CASSQDGVRSGGASTDTQYF
V gene: TRBV5-4; J gene: TRBJ1-2; clone size: few; D gene: -; CDR3 DNA: TGTGCCAGCAGCTTGGTGGAGGGCTGGGGGTATGGCTACACCTTC; CDR3 protein: CASSLVEGWGYGYTF